This is a list of T cell receptor beta chains from one sample in a study of cytomegalovirus exposure and HLA in healthy donors. The protocol was immunoSEQ multiplex PCR, while the TCRdb copy is restricted to in-frame clones and leaves out a portion. Among 100,000 to 150,000 clones listed, around 94% were seen once. The sample taken for sequencing was PBMCs. The receptors were sampled from a woman between 18 and 29 years old in good health and CMV-seronegative. The conserved cysteine and the conserved F or W are not part of the CDR3 here.

J gene: TRBJ2-3; V gene: TRBV18; CDR3 protein: ASSSDSTDTQY
J gene: TRBJ1-2; V gene: TRBV6-4; CDR3 protein: ASSDSKAGDHYGYT
J gene: TRBJ1-1; V gene: TRBV7-9; CDR3 protein: ASSLGLENTEAF
J gene: TRBJ2-7; V gene: TRBV2; CDR3 protein: ASSKLFISGTGTPYEQY
J gene: TRBJ1-1; V gene: TRBV10-3; CDR3 protein: AISEVGGTEAF
J gene: TRBJ1-5; V gene: TRBV19; CDR3 protein: ASSRETGGQPQH
J gene: TRBJ2-6; V gene: TRBV6-4; CDR3 protein: ASSPDRAGANVLT
J gene: TRBJ2-1; V gene: TRBV2; CDR3 protein: ASSEFYEQF
J gene: TRBJ2-2; V gene: TRBV4-1; CDR3 protein: ASSQGNSIHTGELF
J gene: TRBJ1-2; V gene: TRBV6-5; CDR3 protein: ASSYTAYYGYT
J gene: TRBJ1-1; V gene: TRBV30; CDR3 protein: AWSRQENTEAF
J gene: TRBJ2-5; V gene: TRBV18; CDR3 protein: ASSPPGDTAGETQY
J gene: TRBJ2-2; V gene: TRBV9; CDR3 protein: ASSVDRTGTSGPPNTGELF
J gene: TRBJ1-2; V gene: TRBV7-9; CDR3 protein: ASSYISRDRGRGYT
J gene: TRBJ2-7; V gene: TRBV14; CDR3 protein: ASSYRDSHYEQY
J gene: TRBJ2-7; V gene: TRBV27; CDR3 protein: ASSLRGLAGGLVSYEQY
J gene: TRBJ2-5; V gene: TRBV6-1; CDR3 protein: ASSYGETQY
J gene: TRBJ2-1; V gene: TRBV4-2; CDR3 protein: ASSQVLFDEQF
J gene: TRBJ2-1; V gene: TRBV4-2; CDR3 protein: ASSQDRPPQTFRNEQF
J gene: TRBJ1-2; V gene: TRBV5-5; CDR3 protein: ASNTPGADGYT
J gene: TRBJ1-5; V gene: TRBV6-1; CDR3 protein: ASSEPGISNQPQH
J gene: TRBJ1-4; V gene: TRBV9; CDR3 protein: ASSVEGGPYEKLF
J gene: TRBJ2-6; V gene: TRBV14; CDR3 protein: ASSQVEGALPGANVLT
J gene: TRBJ2-1; V gene: TRBV11-2; CDR3 protein: ASSLDNLREQF
J gene: TRBJ1-4; V gene: TRBV5-1; CDR3 protein: ASSTGAGNEKLF
J gene: TRBJ1-2; V gene: TRBV25-1; CDR3 protein: ASSVQGGSWGGYT
J gene: TRBJ2-2; V gene: TRBV7-8; CDR3 protein: ASSPRQGSGTGELF
J gene: TRBJ1-2; V gene: TRBV9; CDR3 protein: ASSVGRGNYGYT
J gene: TRBJ1-1; V gene: TRBV28; CDR3 protein: ASGKGLREAF
J gene: TRBJ1-2; V gene: TRBV10-2; CDR3 protein: ASSDDRNYYGYT
J gene: TRBJ2-7; V gene: TRBV10-2; CDR3 protein: ASSGQGGHEQY
J gene: TRBJ2-3; V gene: TRBV5-6; CDR3 protein: ASSLWTSGTDTQY
J gene: TRBJ1-2; V gene: TRBV28; CDR3 protein: ASSLEGQINYGYT
J gene: TRBJ2-5; V gene: TRBV4-2; CDR3 protein: ASSQDPEETQY
J gene: TRBJ1-2; V gene: TRBV7-3; CDR3 protein: ASSPQEGAGYT
J gene: TRBJ1-2; V gene: TRBV4-2; CDR3 protein: ASSPEPTGAVGYT
J gene: TRBJ2-1; V gene: TRBV6-1; CDR3 protein: ASSEAISGRRNEQF
J gene: TRBJ1-1; V gene: TRBV10-3; CDR3 protein: AISGDMNTEAF
J gene: TRBJ2-7; V gene: TRBV30; CDR3 protein: ASGQSYSYEQY
J gene: TRBJ2-7; V gene: TRBV12-5; CDR3 protein: ASGLGAGEQY
J gene: TRBJ2-7; V gene: TRBV27; CDR3 protein: ASATSVGFYEQY
J gene: TRBJ2-1; V gene: TRBV4-2; CDR3 protein: ASSRMGLLSGGAYEQF
J gene: TRBJ2-7; V gene: TRBV28; CDR3 protein: ASSLTTGRSEQY
J gene: TRBJ2-7; V gene: TRBV4-2; CDR3 protein: ASSQVGQPYEQY
J gene: TRBJ2-4; V gene: TRBV5-6; CDR3 protein: ASRRWTLQNIQY
J gene: TRBJ2-7; V gene: TRBV2; CDR3 protein: ASSPGLDNEQY
J gene: TRBJ1-1; V gene: TRBV18; CDR3 protein: ASSGRAGPGNTEAF
J gene: TRBJ2-7; V gene: TRBV28; CDR3 protein: ASNPAGRVSAYEQY
J gene: TRBJ1-1; V gene: TRBV7-2; CDR3 protein: ASRYDRNTEAF
J gene: TRBJ1-1; V gene: TRBV6-4; CDR3 protein: ASSDSGGGAF
J gene: TRBJ2-7; V gene: TRBV7-8; CDR3 protein: ASRTSSYEQY
J gene: TRBJ1-1; V gene: TRBV6-1; CDR3 protein: ASTPQNTEAF
J gene: TRBJ1-4; V gene: TRBV19; CDR3 protein: ASSPGQGDEKLF
J gene: TRBJ1-4; V gene: TRBV6-6; CDR3 protein: ASSQAGATNEKLF
J gene: TRBJ1-2; V gene: TRBV7-9; CDR3 protein: ASSPERAVYGYT
J gene: TRBJ1-1; V gene: TRBV5-1; CDR3 protein: ASSLIVNTEAF
J gene: TRBJ2-5; V gene: TRBV10-3; CDR3 protein: AISAGVSLGETQY
J gene: TRBJ2-1; V gene: TRBV9; CDR3 protein: ASSVGPSSGGANEQF
J gene: TRBJ1-2; V gene: TRBV2; CDR3 protein: ASSAWRGLDRVSRYGYT